These T cell receptor beta chains were read from a single sample in a study of STAT5B mutations in CD4+ large granular lymphocyte leukemia. Sequencing used immunoSEQ multiplex PCR; TCRdb keeps in-frame clones, though not all of them. The table has some 40,000 clones, 75% to 85% seen once. The sample comprised CD4+ T cells from blood buffy coats. Every receptor here comes from a human donor in good health. The CDR3 runs from the conserved cysteine through the conserved F or W. The D gene is left open where the match is weak. Clone size is shown for a subset of rows, as once, few, many or a class of expanded clone.

clone_size: .
j_call: TRBJ2-7
d_call: .
v_call: TRBV5-4
cdr3_nt: TGTGCCAGCAGCTTGGTGGCGGTGGGGGGCTACGAGCAGTACTTC
cdr3_aa: CASSLVAVGGYEQYF

clone_size: .
j_call: TRBJ1-5
d_call: .
v_call: TRBV6-6
cdr3_nt: TGTGCCAGCAGGGCCTTTTGGCAGGTTGAGGATCAGCCCCAGCATTTT
cdr3_aa: CASRAFWQVEDQPQHF

clone_size: few
j_call: TRBJ1-1
d_call: TRBD1
v_call: TRBV28
cdr3_nt: TGTGCCAGCAGTTCACGACAGGGGATTAACACTGAAGCTTTCTTT
cdr3_aa: CASSSRQGINTEAFF

clone_size: .
j_call: TRBJ2-3
d_call: TRBD2
v_call: TRBV9
cdr3_nt: TGTGCCAGCAGCGTAGCGGGACTAGCGGGAGGGCCCCCAGATACGCAGTATTTT
cdr3_aa: CASSVAGLAGGPPDTQYF

clone_size: .
j_call: TRBJ2-7
d_call: TRBD1
v_call: TRBV30
cdr3_nt: TGTGCCTGGCGTACTACAGGGGGCTTGGGAGGGCAGTACTTC
cdr3_aa: CAWRTTGGLGGQYF

clone_size: .
j_call: TRBJ2-7
d_call: TRBD1
v_call: TRBV6-5
cdr3_nt: TGTGCCAGCAGTTCCACAGGGGGCGTAGACTACGAGCAGTACTTC
cdr3_aa: CASSSTGGVDYEQYF

clone_size: .
j_call: TRBJ1-3
d_call: .
v_call: TRBV7-6
cdr3_nt: TGTGCCAGCAGCTTAGTTGGCAGGGGCTCTGGAAACACCATATATTTT
cdr3_aa: CASSLVGRGSGNTIYF

clone_size: .
j_call: TRBJ2-2
d_call: .
v_call: TRBV19
cdr3_nt: TGTGCCAGTAGTATAAGAGCCAGGAACACCGGGGAGCTGTTTTTT
cdr3_aa: CASSIRARNTGELFF

clone_size: .
j_call: TRBJ2-3
d_call: TRBD1
v_call: TRBV28
cdr3_nt: TGTGCCAGCAGCCAAGCCGGGACAGGGGGCTACACAGATACGCAGTATTTT
cdr3_aa: CASSQAGTGGYTDTQYF

clone_size: .
j_call: TRBJ2-7
d_call: .
v_call: TRBV7-2
cdr3_nt: TGTGCCAGCAGCATTCCAGGGAACTACGAGCAGTACTTC
cdr3_aa: CASSIPGNYEQYF

clone_size: once
j_call: TRBJ2-5
d_call: TRBD1
v_call: TRBV9
cdr3_nt: TGTGCCAGCAGCGTAGGGAGACGGACAGGGAAAATAAAGCAAGAGACCCAGTACTTC
cdr3_aa: CASSVGRRTGKIKQETQYF

clone_size: .
j_call: TRBJ1-1
d_call: .
v_call: TRBV30
cdr3_nt: TGTGCCTGGAGTGTACAGGGGAACACTGAAGCTTTCTTT
cdr3_aa: CAWSVQGNTEAFF

clone_size: .
j_call: TRBJ2-7
d_call: TRBD1
v_call: TRBV30
cdr3_nt: TGTGCCTGGACGGACAGGGCCTACGAGCAGTACTTC
cdr3_aa: CAWTDRAYEQYF

clone_size: .
j_call: TRBJ2-3
d_call: TRBD2
v_call: TRBV6-5
cdr3_nt: TGTGCCAGCAGTTACTCACTAGCGGGGGGGTCAAATACGCAGTATTTT
cdr3_aa: CASSYSLAGGSNTQYF

clone_size: .
j_call: TRBJ1-5
d_call: .
v_call: TRBV30
cdr3_nt: TGTGCCTGGTCCACAGGGACGGGGGTCAATCAGCCCCAGCATTTT
cdr3_aa: CAWSTGTGVNQPQHF

clone_size: few
j_call: TRBJ1-5
d_call: .
v_call: TRBV28
cdr3_nt: TGTGCCCTGGGGTTCCGGGATCAGCCCCAGCATTTT
cdr3_aa: CALGFRDQPQHF

clone_size: .
j_call: TRBJ2-1
d_call: .
v_call: TRBV6-4
cdr3_nt: TGTGCCAGCAGTGACTCGAGTCAGGCAGGGAACAATGAGCAGTTCTTC
cdr3_aa: CASSDSSQAGNNEQFF

clone_size: .
j_call: TRBJ2-1
d_call: .
v_call: TRBV11-2
cdr3_nt: TGTGCCAGCAGCTTAGATCGGGCGGGTAATGAGCAGTTCTTC
cdr3_aa: CASSLDRAGNEQFF

clone_size: .
j_call: TRBJ1-4
d_call: .
v_call: TRBV30
cdr3_nt: TGTGCCTGGAGTACCCGGGAGGGAGGGAATGAAAAACTGTTTTTT
cdr3_aa: CAWSTREGGNEKLFF

clone_size: .
j_call: TRBJ2-6
d_call: .
v_call: TRBV18
cdr3_nt: TGTGCCAGCTCACTAGACCGGGGCCCCAACGTCCTGACTTTC
cdr3_aa: CASSLDRGPNVLTF

clone_size: .
j_call: TRBJ2-7
d_call: .
v_call: TRBV29-1
cdr3_nt: TGCAGCGTTGAAGTAGCCACCTACGAGCAGTACTTC
cdr3_aa: CSVEVATYEQYF

clone_size: .
j_call: TRBJ1-4
d_call: .
v_call: TRBV6-6
cdr3_nt: TGTGCCAGCAGTTACCTCGGATTTACGGAGGGAAAACTGTTTTTT
cdr3_aa: CASSYLGFTEGKLFF

clone_size: .
j_call: TRBJ2-3
d_call: TRBD2
v_call: TRBV28
cdr3_nt: TGTGCCAGCACCCAAGCGGGAGCCGGCACAGATACGCAGTATTTT
cdr3_aa: CASTQAGAGTDTQYF

clone_size: .
j_call: TRBJ2-5
d_call: .
v_call: TRBV12-5
cdr3_nt: TGTGCTAGTGGTTTGGGAACAGGGTCGGAGACCCAGTACTTC
cdr3_aa: CASGLGTGSETQYF

clone_size: .
j_call: TRBJ1-1
d_call: .
v_call: TRBV11-2
cdr3_nt: TGTGCCAGCAGCCTACGACAGGTTTGGGACACTGAAGCTTTCTTT
cdr3_aa: CASSLRQVWDTEAFF

clone_size: .
j_call: TRBJ1-4
d_call: TRBD1
v_call: TRBV27
cdr3_nt: TGTGCCAGCAAGAAGACAGGGGGCCTTGAAAAACTGTTTTTT
cdr3_aa: CASKKTGGLEKLFF

clone_size: .
j_call: TRBJ2-3
d_call: .
v_call: TRBV9
cdr3_nt: TGTGCCAGCAGCGTAGAGGGGAGACCCTGGGGGAGTAATACGCAGTATTTT
cdr3_aa: CASSVEGRPWGSNTQYF

clone_size: .
j_call: TRBJ2-7
d_call: .
v_call: TRBV12-5
cdr3_nt: TGTGCTAGTGGTCCTATTGGGCCCTCAGGGGCCTACGAGCAGTACTTC
cdr3_aa: CASGPIGPSGAYEQYF

clone_size: .
j_call: TRBJ1-1
d_call: .
v_call: TRBV6-5
cdr3_nt: TGTGCCAGCACCTCAGTCAGCACTGAAGCTTTCTTT
cdr3_aa: CASTSVSTEAFF

clone_size: .
j_call: TRBJ2-5
d_call: .
v_call: TRBV7-9
cdr3_nt: TGTGCCAGCAGCTTCAGGCAGGGGGGGTTCCAAGAGACCCAGTACTTC
cdr3_aa: CASSFRQGGFQETQYF

clone_size: .
j_call: TRBJ1-1
d_call: TRBD1
v_call: TRBV6-5
cdr3_nt: TGTGCCAGCAGTTACTCGATCGGGACAGCGAACACTGAAGCTTTCTTT
cdr3_aa: CASSYSIGTANTEAFF

clone_size: .
j_call: TRBJ2-6
d_call: TRBD2
v_call: TRBV5-1
cdr3_nt: TGCGCCAGCAGCGCACGGACTAGCAGCTCTGGGGCCAACGTCCTGACTTTC
cdr3_aa: CASSARTSSSGANVLTF

clone_size: once
j_call: TRBJ1-6
d_call: TRBD1
v_call: TRBV6-5
cdr3_nt: TGTGCCAGCAGTTACTGGGACAGGGTTTTAATATCACCCCTCCACTTT
cdr3_aa: CASSYWDRVLISPLHF

clone_size: few
j_call: TRBJ2-7
d_call: .
v_call: TRBV7-2
cdr3_nt: TGTGCCAGCAGACAAAACCCGACCGGACCCTACGAGCAGTACTTC
cdr3_aa: CASRQNPTGPYEQYF

clone_size: .
j_call: TRBJ2-7
d_call: .
v_call: TRBV9
cdr3_nt: TGTGCCAGCAGCGTCAGCGACAGGCCCTCCTACGAGCAGTACTTC
cdr3_aa: CASSVSDRPSYEQYF

clone_size: .
j_call: TRBJ1-2
d_call: .
v_call: TRBV4-2
cdr3_nt: TGTGCCAGCAGCCAAGCAGCCGAAAACTATGGCTACACCTTC
cdr3_aa: CASSQAAENYGYTF

clone_size: .
j_call: TRBJ2-3
d_call: TRBD2
v_call: TRBV30
cdr3_nt: TGTGCCTGGAGACGAGGAGCGGGGGTAACCACAGATACGCAGTATTTT
cdr3_aa: CAWRRGAGVTTDTQYF

clone_size: .
j_call: TRBJ1-3
d_call: .
v_call: TRBV18
cdr3_nt: TGTGCCAGCTCACCAGGGGTTGGTGGAAACACCATATATTTT
cdr3_aa: CASSPGVGGNTIYF

clone_size: .
j_call: TRBJ1-6
d_call: .
v_call: TRBV14
cdr3_nt: TGTGCCAGCAGGCCCTTACCGACACGGGGAGCCAATTCACCCCTCCACTTT
cdr3_aa: CASRPLPTRGANSPLHF

clone_size: once
j_call: TRBJ2-1
d_call: .
v_call: TRBV5-5
cdr3_nt: TGTGCCAGCAGCTTGGTTCAAGCAGCTGAGCAGTTCTTC
cdr3_aa: CASSLVQAAEQFF

clone_size: .
j_call: TRBJ2-7
d_call: TRBD2
v_call: TRBV5-6
cdr3_nt: TGTGCCAGCAGCCTGCCAGGGAGGGCCGATTACGAGCAGTACTTC
cdr3_aa: CASSLPGRADYEQYF

clone_size: .
j_call: TRBJ2-2
d_call: .
v_call: TRBV30
cdr3_nt: TGTGCCTGGAATCCCCGCAGGGTCGGGAACACCGGGGAGCTGTTTTTT
cdr3_aa: CAWNPRRVGNTGELFF

clone_size: .
j_call: TRBJ2-7
d_call: .
v_call: TRBV6-5
cdr3_nt: TGTGCCAGCAGTCGAGGACCCCAGAGGTACGAGCAGTACTTC
cdr3_aa: CASSRGPQRYEQYF

clone_size: .
j_call: TRBJ1-4
d_call: TRBD1
v_call: TRBV6-5
cdr3_nt: TGTGCCAGCAGACCCCCGACAGGGACTAATGAAAAACTGTTTTTT
cdr3_aa: CASRPPTGTNEKLFF

clone_size: .
j_call: TRBJ2-2
d_call: TRBD2
v_call: TRBV28
cdr3_nt: TGTGCCAGCAGGGGGACTAGCGGGAGGGCAAACACCGGGGAGCTGTTTTTT
cdr3_aa: CASRGTSGRANTGELFF

clone_size: .
j_call: TRBJ1-1
d_call: .
v_call: TRBV5-1
cdr3_nt: TGCGCCAGCAGCTTCCGGGACGGATCTGAAGCTTTCTTT
cdr3_aa: CASSFRDGSEAFF

clone_size: .
j_call: TRBJ2-3
d_call: TRBD2
v_call: TRBV4-1
cdr3_nt: TGCGCCAGCAGCCAAGATATGAGCGGGGGGGGTACGCAGTATTTT
cdr3_aa: CASSQDMSGGGTQYF

clone_size: once
j_call: TRBJ2-7
d_call: .
v_call: TRBV5-1
cdr3_nt: TGCGCCAGCAGCGCGGGACGGTCTTCCTACGAGCAGTACTTC
cdr3_aa: CASSAGRSSYEQYF

clone_size: .
j_call: TRBJ1-1
d_call: .
v_call: TRBV11-2
cdr3_nt: TGTGCCAGCAGCTCCAAGACCATCAACACTGAAGCTTTCTTT
cdr3_aa: CASSSKTINTEAFF

clone_size: .
j_call: TRBJ2-5
d_call: .
v_call: TRBV28
cdr3_nt: TGTGCCAGCAGCCCACAGATACTGCAAGAGACCCAGTACTTC
cdr3_aa: CASSPQILQETQYF

clone_size: .
j_call: TRBJ1-2
d_call: TRBD1
v_call: TRBV19
cdr3_nt: TGTGCCAGTAGTAGGACAGGAGCTAACTATGGCTACACCTTC
cdr3_aa: CASSRTGANYGYTF